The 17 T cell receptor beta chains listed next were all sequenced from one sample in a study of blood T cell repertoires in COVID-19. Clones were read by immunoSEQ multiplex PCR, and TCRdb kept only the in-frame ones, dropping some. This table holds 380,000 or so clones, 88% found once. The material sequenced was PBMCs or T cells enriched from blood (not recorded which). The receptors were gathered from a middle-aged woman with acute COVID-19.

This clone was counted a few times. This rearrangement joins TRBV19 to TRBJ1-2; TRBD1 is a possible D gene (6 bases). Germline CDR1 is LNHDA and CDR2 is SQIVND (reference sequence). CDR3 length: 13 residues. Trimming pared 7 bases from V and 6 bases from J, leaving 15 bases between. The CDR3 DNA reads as TGTGCCAGTACCCCGACAGGAACGAATGGCTACACCTTC. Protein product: CASTPTGTNGYTF.

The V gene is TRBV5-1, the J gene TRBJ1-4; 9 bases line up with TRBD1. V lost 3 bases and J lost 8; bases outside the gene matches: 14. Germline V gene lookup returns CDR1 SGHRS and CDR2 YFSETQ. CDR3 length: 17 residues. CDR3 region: CASSSSGTGTGYEKLFF. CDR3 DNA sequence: TGCGCCAGCAGCTCCTCCGGGACAGGGACGGGGTACGAAAAACTGTTTTTT.

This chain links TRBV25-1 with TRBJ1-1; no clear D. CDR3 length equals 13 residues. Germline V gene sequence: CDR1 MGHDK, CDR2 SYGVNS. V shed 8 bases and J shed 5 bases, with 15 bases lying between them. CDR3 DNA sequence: TGTGCCAGCGCCGTAAAAGAGGGAACTGAAGCTTTCTTT. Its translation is CASAVKEGTEAFF.

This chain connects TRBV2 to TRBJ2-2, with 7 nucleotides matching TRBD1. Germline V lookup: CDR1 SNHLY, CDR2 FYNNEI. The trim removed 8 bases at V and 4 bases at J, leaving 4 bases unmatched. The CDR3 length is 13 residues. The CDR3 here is CASCQGVTGELFF. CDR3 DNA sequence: TGTGCCAGCTGCCAGGGGGTCACCGGGGAGCTGTTTTTT.

In nucleotides, the CDR3 is TGTGCCAGCAGCAGGATGGACAGCAACTATGGCTACACCTTC. It codes for CASSRMDSNYGYTF. This rearrangement joins TRBV27 to TRBJ1-2; D perhaps matches TRBD1 (6 bases). This CDR3 contains 14 residues. Germline V lookup: CDR1 MNHEY, CDR2 SMNVEV (reference sequence). The V gene lost 6 bases and the J gene lost 2 bases, with 13 bases spanning the gap.

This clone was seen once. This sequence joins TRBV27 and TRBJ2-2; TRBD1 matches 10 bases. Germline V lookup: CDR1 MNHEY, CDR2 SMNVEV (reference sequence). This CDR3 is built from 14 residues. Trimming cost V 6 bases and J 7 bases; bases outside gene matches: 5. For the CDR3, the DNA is TGTGCCAGCAGAGGGACAGGGGTGGTCGGGGAGCTGTTTTTT. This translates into CASRGTGVVGELFF.

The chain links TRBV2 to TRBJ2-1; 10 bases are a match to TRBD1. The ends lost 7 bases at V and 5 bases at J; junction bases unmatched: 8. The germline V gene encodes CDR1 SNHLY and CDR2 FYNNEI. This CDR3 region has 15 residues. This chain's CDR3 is CASNRDRGVNNEQFF. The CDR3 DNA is TGTGCCAGCAATAGGGACAGGGGCGTCAACAATGAGCAGTTCTTC.

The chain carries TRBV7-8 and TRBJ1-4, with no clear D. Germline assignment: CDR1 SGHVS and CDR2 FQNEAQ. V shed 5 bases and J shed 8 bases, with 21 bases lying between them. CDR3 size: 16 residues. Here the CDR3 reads CASSPRISVSGEKLFF. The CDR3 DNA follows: TGTGCCAGCAGCCCTAGAATTTCCGTTTCCGGGGAAAAACTGTTTTTT.

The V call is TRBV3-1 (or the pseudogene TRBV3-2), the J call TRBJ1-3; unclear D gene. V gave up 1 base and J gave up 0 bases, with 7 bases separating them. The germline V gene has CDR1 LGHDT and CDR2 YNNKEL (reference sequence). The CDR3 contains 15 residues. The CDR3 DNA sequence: TGTGCCAGCAGCCAAGGGGCAGCCTCTGGAAACACCATATATTTT. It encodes CASSQGAASGNTIYF.

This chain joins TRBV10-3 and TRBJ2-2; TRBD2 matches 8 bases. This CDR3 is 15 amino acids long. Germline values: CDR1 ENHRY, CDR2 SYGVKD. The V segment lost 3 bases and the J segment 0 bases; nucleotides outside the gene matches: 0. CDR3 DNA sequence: TGTGCCATCAGTGACGGGGGGGCGAACACCGGGGAGCTGTTTTTT. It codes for CAISDGGANTGELFF.

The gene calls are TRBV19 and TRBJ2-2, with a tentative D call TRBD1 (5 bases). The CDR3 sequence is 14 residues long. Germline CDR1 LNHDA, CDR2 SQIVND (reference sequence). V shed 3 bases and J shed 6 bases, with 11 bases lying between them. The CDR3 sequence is CASSIRGKAGELFF. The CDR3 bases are TGTGCCAGTAGTATTAGGGGAAAAGCCGGGGAGCTGTTTTTT.

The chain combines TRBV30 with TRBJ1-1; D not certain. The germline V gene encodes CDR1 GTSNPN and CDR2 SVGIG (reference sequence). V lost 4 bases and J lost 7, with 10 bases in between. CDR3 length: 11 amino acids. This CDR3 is CAWTSSFEAFF. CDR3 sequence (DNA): TGTGCCTGGACCTCTAGTTTTGAAGCTTTCTTT.

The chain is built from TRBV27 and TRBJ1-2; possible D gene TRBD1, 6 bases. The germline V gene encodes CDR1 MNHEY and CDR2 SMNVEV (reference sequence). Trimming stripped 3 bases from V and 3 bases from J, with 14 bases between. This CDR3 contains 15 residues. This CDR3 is CASSFTGTLDYGYTF. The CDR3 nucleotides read TGTGCCAGCAGTTTTACAGGGACCTTGGACTATGGCTACACCTTC.

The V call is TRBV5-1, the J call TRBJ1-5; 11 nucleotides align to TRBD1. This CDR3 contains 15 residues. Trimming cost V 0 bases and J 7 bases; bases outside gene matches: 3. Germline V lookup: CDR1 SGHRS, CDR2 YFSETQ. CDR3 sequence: CASSLEGTGGQPQHF. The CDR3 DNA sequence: TGCGCCAGCAGCTTGGAAGGGACAGGGGGGCAGCCCCAGCATTTT.

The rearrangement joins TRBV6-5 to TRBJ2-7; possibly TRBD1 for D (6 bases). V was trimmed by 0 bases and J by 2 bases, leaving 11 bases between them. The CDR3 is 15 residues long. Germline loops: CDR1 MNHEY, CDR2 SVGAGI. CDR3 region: CASSYSGTSPYEQYF. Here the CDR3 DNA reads TGTGCCAGCAGTTACTCGGGGACATCACCCTACGAGCAGTACTTC.

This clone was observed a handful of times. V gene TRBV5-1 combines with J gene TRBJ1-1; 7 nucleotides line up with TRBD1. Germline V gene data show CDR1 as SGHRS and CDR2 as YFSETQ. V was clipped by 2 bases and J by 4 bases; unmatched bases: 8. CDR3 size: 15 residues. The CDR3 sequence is CASSFAGGGSTEAFF. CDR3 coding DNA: TGCGCCAGCAGCTTCGCAGGGGGAGGTAGCACTGAAGCTTTCTTT.

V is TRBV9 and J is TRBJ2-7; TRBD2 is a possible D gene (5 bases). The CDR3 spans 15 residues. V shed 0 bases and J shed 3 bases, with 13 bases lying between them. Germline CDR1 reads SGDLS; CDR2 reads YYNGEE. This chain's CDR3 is CASSVEEGVGYEQYF. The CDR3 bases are TGTGCCAGCAGCGTAGAAGAGGGAGTAGGCTACGAGCAGTACTTC.